The 18 T cell receptor beta chains below come from one sample, sequenced in a study of regulatory T cells in long-lasting Graves disease. Researchers made TCR beta libraries by using iRepertoire HTBI primers and running Arm-PCR on CDR3 regions. TCRdb reprocessed the multiplex PCR reads via MiXCR and lists one record per CDR3 protein. The repertoire holds 350,000 to 550,000 distinct CDR3 sequences, with around 17% as singletons. Time point of the sample: newly diagnosed GD, antithyroid drugs for less than 3 months. After RNA was extracted from PBMCs, the TCR library was made from it. The same specimen was also included in a second study, on T cells in Graves' hyperthyroidism and ophthalmopathy.

Source: peripheral blood mononuclear cells (PBMCs), taken at new diagnosis, from a patient treated with antithyroid drugs. The receptor set was obtained from a woman aged 18 to 35 with Graves disease.

This clonotype was seen a few times. This sequence joins TRBV5-1 and TRBJ1-5, with TRBD1 matching over 11 bases. The V segment lost 3 bases and the J segment 4 bases; nucleotides outside the gene matches: 6. This CDR3 contains 16 residues. Germline V gene lookup returns CDR1 SGHRS and CDR2 YFSETQ. CDR3 DNA: TGCGCCAGCAGCTCGGAGGGACAGGGGGAAAATCAGCCCCAGCATTTT. Amino acids: CASSSEGQGENQPQHF.

This clonotype was seen more than once but under ten times. The genes are TRBV6-4 and TRBJ2-7; D not resolved. Trimming cost V 5 bases and J 7 bases, with 9 bases left between them. CDR3 length: 11 amino acids. CDR1 MRHNA and CDR2 SNTAGT come from the germline V gene. The CDR3 DNA is TGTGCCAGCAGTTCCTATGTAGAGCAGTACTTC. Translation gives CASSSYVEQYF.

This clonotype has just a few counts. Possible read error: a much larger clone is one base away. The CDR3 end shows no conserved phenylalanine or tryptophan, and so a read error is likely. The V gene is TRBV3-1, the J gene TRBJ2-7; D is possibly TRBD2 (6 bases). The CDR3 is 11 residues long. Per the germline V gene, CDR1 is LGHDT and CDR2 is YNNKEL (reference sequence). V was trimmed by 8 bases and J by 3 bases, leaving 8 bases between them. CDR3 amino acids: CASGGLYEQYL. The CDR3 DNA is TGTGCCAGCGGGGGACTCTACGAGCAGTACCTC.

Note on this clonotype: Just one base apart from a much larger clone, this may be a read error. The gene calls are TRBV18 and TRBJ1-5; D ambiguous. The CDR3 length is 15 residues. Germline V lookup: CDR1 KGHSH, CDR2 LQKENI. CDR3 sequence (DNA): TGTGCCAGCCCACCTTCTTGGGGTTCGAATCAGCCCCAGCATTTT. Translation: CASPPSWGSNQPQHF. Full variable domain (remainder filled in from reference TRBV18 and TRBJ1-5): NAGVMQNPRHLVRRRGQEARLRCSPMKGHSHVYWYRQLPEEGLKFMVYLQKENIIDESGMPKERFSAEFPKEGPSILRIQQVVRGDSAAYFCASPPSWGSNQPQHFGDGTRLSIL.

This clonotype has more than one count but fewer than ten. Given a much more abundant clone one base away, this may be a read error. This chain connects TRBV11-2 to TRBJ1-1; TRBD1 aligns across 7 bases. V shed 2 bases and J 6 bases; nucleotides not matched to a gene: 12. Germline CDR1 is SGHAT and CDR2 is FQNNGV. The CDR3 is 16 residues long. CDR3 sequence: CASSLSLGAGGPEAFF. The CDR3 DNA reads as TGTGCCAGCAGCTTATCCTTAGGGGCAGGGGGGCCTGAAGCTTTCTTT.

This clonotype was detected only a few times. The chain couples TRBV5-6 to TRBJ2-2, with D perhaps matching TRBD2 (6 bases). The germline CDR1 and CDR2 sequences are SGHDT and YYEEEE. This CDR3 contains 15 residues. Trimming removed 4 bases at V and 6 bases at J, with 16 bases between. This CDR3 is CASSKGLTSAGELFF. CDR3 bases: TGTGCCAGCAGCAAAGGGCTGACTAGTGCCGGGGAGCTGTTTTTT.

The V and J genes are TRBV20-1 and TRBJ2-1; 8 nucleotides align to TRBD2. Trimming cost V 1 base and J 0 bases; bases outside gene matches: 5. The CDR3 is made up of 16 amino acids. The germline CDR1 and CDR2 sequences are DFQATT and SNEGSKA (reference sequence). The DNA of the CDR3 is TGCAGTGCTAGAGTTGTGAGCGGGAGCTCCTACAATGAGCAGTTCTTC. Translated, it gives CSARVVSGSSYNEQFF.

Details on this clonotype: A much more abundant neighbour one base away suggests this may be a read error. The chain joins TRBV20-1 to TRBJ2-5; no definite D call. The germline V gene has CDR1 DFQATT and CDR2 SNEGSKA (reference sequence). This CDR3 is 15 amino acids long. The CDR3 here is CSATERARVQKTQYF. The CDR3 DNA is TGCAGTGCTACCGAACGGGCGCGCGTCCAAAAGACCCAGTACTTC.

This clonotype came up many times. V gene TRBV24-1 combines with J gene TRBJ2-1; D uncertain. In germline, CDR1 is KGHDR, CDR2 SFDVKD. Trimming took off 3 bases at V and 1 base at J, with 12 bases between the two ends. This CDR3 is 16 amino acids long. As DNA, the CDR3 is TGTGCCACCAGTGATACTACCCTGGCTTCCTACAATGAGCAGTTCTTC. This encodes CATSDTTLASYNEQFF.

V usage is TRBV5-4 and J usage is TRBJ2-2; the D call may be TRBD1 or TRBD2 (7 bases each). Germline CDR1 and CDR2: SGHNT and YYREEE (reference sequence). The CDR3 has 15 amino acids. Trimming left V 5 bases short and J 2 bases short, with 13 bases between. The DNA of the CDR3 is TGTGCCAGCAGAAGCGGGACAGCTAACACCGGGGAGCTGTTTTTT. Protein sequence: CASRSGTANTGELFF.

This clonotype was seen at least ten times. V is TRBV12-3 or TRBV12-4 and J is TRBJ2-7; 14 nucleotides align to TRBD2. The CDR3 spans 16 residues. Germline trimming cut 5 bases from V and 6 bases from J; bases unmatched to any gene: 9. The CDR3 loop is CASSLKGLAGALEQYF. The CDR3 DNA reads TGTGCCAGCAGTCTCAAGGGACTAGCGGGAGCCCTCGAGCAGTACTTC.

This clonotype was observed at least ten times. V gene TRBV27 combines with J gene TRBJ2-7, with D possibly matching TRBD1 (7 bases). Trimming removed 5 bases at V and 3 bases at J, with 20 bases between. There are 16 residues in the CDR3. Germline loops: CDR1 MNHEY, CDR2 SMNVEV (reference sequence). The CDR3 protein is CASSPGGKLYYYEQYF. DNA for the CDR3: TGTGCCAGCAGTCCAGGGGGGAAATTGTACTACTACGAGCAGTACTTC.

Notes on this clonotype: A much larger clone sits a single nucleotide away, making a read error possible. The chain joins TRBV20-1 to TRBJ2-1, with D maybe TRBD1 (6 bases). The germline V gene has CDR1 DFQATT and CDR2 SNEGSKA (reference sequence). The CDR3 has 15 residues. Trimming removed 3 bases at V and 13 bases at J, with 25 bases between. The CDR3 region is CSARGSPQGAETQFF. In DNA, the CDR3 is TGCAGTGCTAGGGGGTCCCCACAGGGAGCGGAGACCCAGTTCTTC.

A few counts support this clonotype. V is TRBV20-1 and J is TRBJ2-4; no clear D gene. The germline V gene encodes CDR1 DFQATT and CDR2 SNEGSKA (reference sequence). V lost 6 bases to trimming and J lost 3 bases, with 12 bases between them. This CDR3 has 13 amino acids. CDR3 in amino acids: CSAGPAFKNIQYF. The CDR3 DNA reads TGCAGTGCAGGCCCGGCTTTCAAAAACATTCAGTACTTC.

This clonotype has a count of ten or more. V is TRBV11-3 and J is TRBJ2-1; D gene unclear. Trimming removed 7 bases at V and 7 bases at J, with 11 bases between. From germline, CDR1 is SGHNT and CDR2 YENEEA. CDR3 length: 12 amino acids. DNA of the CDR3: TGTGCCAGCACCAGGAGATTTAATGAGCAGTTCTTC. The encoded protein is CASTRRFNEQFF. Using reference TRBV11-3 and TRBJ2-1 for the parts outside the CDR3, the full variable domain is EAGVVQSPRYKIIEKKQPVAFWCNPISGHNTLYWYLQNLGQGPELLIRYENEEAVDDSQLPKDRFSAERLKGVDSTLKIQPAELGDSAVYLCASTRRFNEQFFGPGTRLTVL.

On this clonotype: A much larger clone lies a single base off, so this may be a read error. This chain links TRBV6-1 with TRBJ2-1; 7 nucleotides agree with TRBD2. Germline-derived CDR1 and CDR2 are MNHNS and SASEGT. This CDR3 has 16 residues. CDR3 amino acids: CASRRLGGSPHNGQFF. CDR3 nucleotide sequence: TGTGCCAGCAGGCGCCTTGGCGGGAGTCCCCACAATGGGCAGTTCTTC.

This clonotype has ten or more counts. V and J are TRBV28 and TRBJ1-5; 8 nucleotides align to TRBD1. The CDR3 spans 15 residues. Trimming at V came to 3 bases and at J to 5 bases, leaving 6 bases not matched to a gene. Germline V gene lookup returns CDR1 MDHEN and CDR2 SYDVKM. The CDR3 DNA is TGTGCCAGCAGTTTGAGGGGACAGGTCGATCAGCCCCAGCATTTT. Protein sequence: CASSLRGQVDQPQHF.

This clonotype was seen at least ten times. The V and J genes are TRBV14 and TRBJ1-1; tentative D call: TRBD1 (6 bases). Per germline, CDR1 SGHDN and CDR2 FVKESK. CDR3 length equals 13 residues. V was trimmed by 4 bases and J by 7 bases, leaving 13 bases between them. CDR3 DNA: TGTGCCAGCAGCCTAGAAACAGGGAATGAAGCTTTCTTT. Its protein product is CASSLETGNEAFF. Filled out from reference TRBV14 and TRBJ1-1, the complete variable domain reads EAGVTQFPSHSVIEKGQTVTLRCDPISGHDNLYWYRRVMGKEIKFLLHFVKESKQDESGMPNNRFLAERTGGTYSTLKVQPAELEDSGVYFCASSLETGNEAFFGQGTRLTVV.